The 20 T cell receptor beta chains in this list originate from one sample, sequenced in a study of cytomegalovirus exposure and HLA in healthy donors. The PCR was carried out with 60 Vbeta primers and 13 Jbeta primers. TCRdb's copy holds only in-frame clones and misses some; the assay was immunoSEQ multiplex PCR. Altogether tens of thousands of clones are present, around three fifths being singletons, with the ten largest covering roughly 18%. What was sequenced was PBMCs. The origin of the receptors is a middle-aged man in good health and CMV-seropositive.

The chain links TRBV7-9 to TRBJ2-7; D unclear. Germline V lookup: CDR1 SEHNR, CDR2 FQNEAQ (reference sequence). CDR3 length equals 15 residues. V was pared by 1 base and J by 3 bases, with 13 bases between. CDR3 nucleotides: TGTGCCAGCAGCTTAGTTCCAGGTTCGAGCTACGAGCAGTACTTC. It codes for CASSLVPGSSYEQYF.

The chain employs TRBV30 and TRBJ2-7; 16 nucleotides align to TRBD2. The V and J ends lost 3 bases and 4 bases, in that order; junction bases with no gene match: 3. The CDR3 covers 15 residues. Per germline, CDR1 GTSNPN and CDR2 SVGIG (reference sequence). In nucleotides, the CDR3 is TGTGCCTGGAGCAAGGGACTAGCGGGGGGGTACGAGCAGTACTTC. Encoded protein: CAWSKGLAGGYEQYF.

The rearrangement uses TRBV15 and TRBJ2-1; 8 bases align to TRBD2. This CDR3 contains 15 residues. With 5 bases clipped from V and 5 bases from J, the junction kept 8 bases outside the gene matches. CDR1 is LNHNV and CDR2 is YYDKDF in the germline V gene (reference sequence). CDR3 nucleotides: TGTGCCACCAGCCACGTTGCGGGGGGACACAATGAGCAGTTCTTC. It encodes CATSHVAGGHNEQFF.

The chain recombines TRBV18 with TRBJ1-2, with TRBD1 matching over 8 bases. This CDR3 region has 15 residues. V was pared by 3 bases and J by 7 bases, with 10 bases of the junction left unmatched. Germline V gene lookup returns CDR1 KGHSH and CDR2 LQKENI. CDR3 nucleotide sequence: TGTGCCAGCTCACCCAGTGAGGCAGGGGGCACTGGCTACACCTTC. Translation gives CASSPSEAGGTGYTF.

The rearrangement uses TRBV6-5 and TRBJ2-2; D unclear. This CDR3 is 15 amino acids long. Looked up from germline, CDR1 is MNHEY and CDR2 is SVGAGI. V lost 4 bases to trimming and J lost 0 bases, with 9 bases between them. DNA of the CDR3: TGTGCCAGCAGTTCCTACCCTTCGAACACCGGGGAGCTGTTTTTT. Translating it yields CASSSYPSNTGELFF.

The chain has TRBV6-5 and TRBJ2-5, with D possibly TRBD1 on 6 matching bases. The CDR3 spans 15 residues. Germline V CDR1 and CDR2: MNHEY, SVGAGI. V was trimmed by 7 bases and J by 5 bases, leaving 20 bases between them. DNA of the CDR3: TGTGCCAGCAAAGGGGTGGGGGCTGGACGGGAGACCCAGTACTTC. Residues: CASKGVGAGRETQYF.

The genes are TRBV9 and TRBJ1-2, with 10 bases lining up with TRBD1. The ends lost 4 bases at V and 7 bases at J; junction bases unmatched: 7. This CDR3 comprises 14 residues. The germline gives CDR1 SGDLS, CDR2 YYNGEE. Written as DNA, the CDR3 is TGTGCCAGCAGCACGACAGGGGGCGCGGGTGGCTACACCTTC. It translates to CASSTTGGAGGYTF.

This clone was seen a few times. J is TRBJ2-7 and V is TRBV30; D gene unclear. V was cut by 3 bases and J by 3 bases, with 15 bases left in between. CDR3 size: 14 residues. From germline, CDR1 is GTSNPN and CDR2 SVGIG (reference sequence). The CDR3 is CAWSEWAVLYEQYF. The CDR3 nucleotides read TGTGCCTGGAGCGAGTGGGCCGTACTCTACGAGCAGTACTTC.

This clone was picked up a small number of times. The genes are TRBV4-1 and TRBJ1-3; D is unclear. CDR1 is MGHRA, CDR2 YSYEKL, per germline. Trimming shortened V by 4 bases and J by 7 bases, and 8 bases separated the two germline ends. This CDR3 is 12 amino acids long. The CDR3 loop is CASSRPANTIYF. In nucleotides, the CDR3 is TGCGCCAGCAGCCGCCCTGCGAACACCATATATTTT.

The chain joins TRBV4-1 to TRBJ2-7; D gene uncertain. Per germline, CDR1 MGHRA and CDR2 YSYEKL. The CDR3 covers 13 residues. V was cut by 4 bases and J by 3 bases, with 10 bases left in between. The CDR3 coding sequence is TGCGCCAGCAGCCTGGAGCCGAACTACGAGCAGTACTTC. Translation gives CASSLEPNYEQYF.

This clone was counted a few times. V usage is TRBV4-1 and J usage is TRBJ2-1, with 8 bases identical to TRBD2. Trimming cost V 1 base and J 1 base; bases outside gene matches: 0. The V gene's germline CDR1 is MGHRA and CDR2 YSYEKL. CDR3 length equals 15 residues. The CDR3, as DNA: TGCGCCAGCAGCCAAGTAGCGGGGTCCTACAATGAGCAGTTCTTC. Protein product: CASSQVAGSYNEQFF.

CDR3 sequence reads: CASRQGDSYEQYF. CDR3 nucleotides: TGTGCCAGCAGACAGGGGGACAGCTACGAGCAGTACTTC. The rearrangement links TRBV6-1 to TRBJ2-5; 8 nucleotides match TRBD1. Judging by the DNA end, TRBJ2-7 fits better; the J call may be wrong. The CDR3 runs to 13 residues. Germline CDR1 reads MNHNS; CDR2 reads SASEGT.

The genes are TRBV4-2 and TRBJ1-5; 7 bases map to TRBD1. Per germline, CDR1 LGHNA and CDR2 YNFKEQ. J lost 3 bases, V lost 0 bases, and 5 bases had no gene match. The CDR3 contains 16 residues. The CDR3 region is CASSQDAGQPNQPQHF. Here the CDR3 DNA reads TGTGCCAGCAGCCAAGACGCGGGACAGCCCAATCAGCCCCAGCATTTT.

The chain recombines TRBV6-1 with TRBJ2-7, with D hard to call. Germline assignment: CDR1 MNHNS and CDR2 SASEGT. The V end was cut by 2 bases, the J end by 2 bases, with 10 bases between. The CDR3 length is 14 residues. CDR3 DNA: TGTGCCAGCAGTGAAATGATCCAGGCCTACGAGCAGTACTTC. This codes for CASSEMIQAYEQYF.

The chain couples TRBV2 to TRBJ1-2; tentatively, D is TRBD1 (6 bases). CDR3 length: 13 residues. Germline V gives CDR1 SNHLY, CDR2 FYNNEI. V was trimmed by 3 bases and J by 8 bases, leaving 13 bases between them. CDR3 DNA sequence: TGTGCCAGCAGTGAGCGGGGGGCTAGGGGCTACACCTTC. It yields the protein CASSERGARGYTF.

The CDR3 region has the DNA TGTGCCAGCAGTTTTTCAGGGTTTTGGGAAAAACTGTTTTTT. Amino acid sequence: CASSFSGFWEKLFF. The V and J genes are TRBV27 and TRBJ1-4; D possibly corresponds to TRBD1 (5 bases). V was clipped by 3 bases and J by 8 bases, with 13 bases between them. From germline, CDR1 is MNHEY and CDR2 SMNVEV (reference sequence). This CDR3 has 14 residues.

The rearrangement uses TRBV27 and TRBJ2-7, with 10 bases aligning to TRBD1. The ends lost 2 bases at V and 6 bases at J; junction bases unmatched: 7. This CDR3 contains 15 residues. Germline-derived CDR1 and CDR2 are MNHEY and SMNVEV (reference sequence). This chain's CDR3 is CASSLLPRTGGEQYF. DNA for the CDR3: TGTGCCAGCAGTTTACTCCCCCGGACAGGGGGCGAGCAGTACTTC.

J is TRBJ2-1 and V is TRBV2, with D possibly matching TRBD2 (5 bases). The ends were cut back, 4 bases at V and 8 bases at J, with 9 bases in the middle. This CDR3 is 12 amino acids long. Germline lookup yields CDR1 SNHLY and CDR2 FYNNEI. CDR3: CASSVLGYEQFF. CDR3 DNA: TGTGCCAGCAGTGTACTAGGGTATGAGCAGTTCTTC. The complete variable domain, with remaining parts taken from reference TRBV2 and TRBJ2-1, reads EPEVTQTPSHQVTQMGQEVILRCVPISNHLYFYWYRQILGQKVEFLVSFYNNEISEKSEIFDDQFSVERPDGSNFTLKIRSTKLEDSAMYFCASSVLGYEQFFGPGTRLTVL.

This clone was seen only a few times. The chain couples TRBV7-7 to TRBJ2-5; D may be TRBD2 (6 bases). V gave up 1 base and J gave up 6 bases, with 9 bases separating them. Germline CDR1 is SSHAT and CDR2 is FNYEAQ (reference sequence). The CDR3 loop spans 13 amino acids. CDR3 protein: CASSLVGGQTQYF. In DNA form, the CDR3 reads TGTGCCAGCAGCTTAGTAGGAGGGCAGACCCAGTACTTC.

This chain's CDR3 is CAWSVPGGMSNQPQHF. Written as DNA, the CDR3 is TGTGCCTGGAGTGTACCGGGAGGGATGAGCAATCAGCCCCAGCATTTT. This chain links TRBV30 with TRBJ1-5; D is undetermined. Germline assignment: CDR1 GTSNPN and CDR2 SVGIG (reference sequence). CDR3 length: 16 amino acids. Trimming cost V 0 bases and J 1 base, with 13 bases left between them.